The TCR beta chain under discussion was sequenced for a study of OX40 agonist ivuxolimab in advanced cancers. Study outcomes and limitations: Specificity for antigen went undetermined in the expanded peripheral T cells. Individuals who were partial responders at 0.1-3.0 mg/kg had clonal expansion that ranked among the lowest.

Comments on this clone: Its antigen is as yet unknown.

Profiled with immunoSEQ multiplex PCR; TCRdb holds only in-frame clones, not every one. The sample has 100,000 to 150,000 clones, roughly 92% seen once. V lost 5 bases, J lost 6 bases, and 10 bases lay in between. This CDR3 spans 12 amino acids. Germline V gene lookup returns CDR1 SGHTA and CDR2 FQGTGA. This sequence originates from an adult with an advanced solid tumor such as melanoma, head and neck, liver or kidney cancer. This specimen consisted of CD4+ or CD8+ T cells sorted from blood, obtained in a trial of the OX40 agonist ivuxolimab. The rearrangement uses TRBV7-3 and TRBJ1-2; perhaps TRBD1 as D (5 bases). The CDR3 loop reads CASSSDRNGYTF. In DNA form, the CDR3 reads TGTGCCAGCAGCAGCGACAGAAATGGCTACACCTTC.